Included here is one TCR beta chain sequence, with context. What it binds is not known. Sampled while nominally healthy, donors likely had unrecorded immune exposures. V was trimmed by 4 bases and J by 0 bases, leaving 12 bases between them. The CDR3 extends over 15 amino acids. Germline V gene sequence: CDR1 SGHTS, CDR2 YDEGEE. PCR involved 60 Vbeta and 13 Jbeta primers. TCRdb keeps only in-frame clones here, not all; method: immunoSEQ multiplex PCR. Of about 100,000 clones listed, more than 75% are singletons. This sample stems from a study of cytomegalovirus exposure and HLA in healthy donors. Study as a whole: Caucasian-associated ancestry cluster membership applied to just over 80% of around 400 genotyped donors.

Study-wide results and caveats: A reported reduction in N-insertions relative to the roughly 670-donor mean was seen in an Asian-associated ancestry cluster in a later analysis.

Sequenced sample: PBMCs. The clonotype originates from a woman aged 50 to 60 in good health and CMV-seropositive. The chain uses TRBV5-8 and TRBJ2-3; TRBD2 is a possible D gene (6 bases). The CDR3 protein is CASSQDGTSTDTQYF. DNA of the CDR3: TGTGCCAGCAGCCAGGACGGGACTAGCACAGATACGCAGTATTTT.